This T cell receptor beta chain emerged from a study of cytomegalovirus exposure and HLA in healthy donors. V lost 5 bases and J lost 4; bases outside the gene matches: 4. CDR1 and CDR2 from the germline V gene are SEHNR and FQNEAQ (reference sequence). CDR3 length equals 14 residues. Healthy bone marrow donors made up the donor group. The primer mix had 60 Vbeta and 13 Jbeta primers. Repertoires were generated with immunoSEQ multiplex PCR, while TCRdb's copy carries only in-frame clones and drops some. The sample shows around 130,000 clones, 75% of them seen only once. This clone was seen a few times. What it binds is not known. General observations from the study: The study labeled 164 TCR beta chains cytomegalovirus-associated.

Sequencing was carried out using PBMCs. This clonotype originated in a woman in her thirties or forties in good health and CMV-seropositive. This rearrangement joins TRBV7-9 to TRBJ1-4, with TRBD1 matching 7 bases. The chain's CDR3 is CASSRGQLNEKLFF. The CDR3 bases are TGTGCCAGCAGCCGGGGACAGCTTAATGAAAAACTGTTTTTT.